This T cell receptor beta chain was documented in a study of T cell responses to AZD1222 COVID-19 vaccine. As to this clone: What it recognizes is unknown.

TCRdb keeps only in-frame clones here, not all; method: immunoSEQ multiplex PCR. Among around 180,000 clones, around 88% were seen once, and the ten largest hold around 7.9%. There are 17 residues in the CDR3. V dropped 6 bases and J dropped 4; count of bases not matched to a gene: 9. CDR1 is SSHAT, CDR2 FNYEAQ, per germline (reference sequence). Study-level findings and limits: Nearly half of spike-specific TCRs reportedly target unmutated variant regions. Repertoires in all cases were sampled only once the peak T cell response had passed. Across the whole spike, CD4 TCRs peaked at regions 160-218 and 743-854. Mostly white British, mostly female donors; authors suggested clonal diversity may be underestimated.

The sample consisted of peripheral blood, taken on day 0 of AZD1222 vaccination. This clonotype was obtained from an adult in good health. This rearrangement joins TRBV7-7 to TRBJ2-3, with 14 bases matching TRBD2. The CDR3 coding sequence is TGTGCCAGCAGTATGGGACTAGCGGGGGACGGGGCAGATACGCAGTATTTT. Translated: CASSMGLAGDGADTQYF.